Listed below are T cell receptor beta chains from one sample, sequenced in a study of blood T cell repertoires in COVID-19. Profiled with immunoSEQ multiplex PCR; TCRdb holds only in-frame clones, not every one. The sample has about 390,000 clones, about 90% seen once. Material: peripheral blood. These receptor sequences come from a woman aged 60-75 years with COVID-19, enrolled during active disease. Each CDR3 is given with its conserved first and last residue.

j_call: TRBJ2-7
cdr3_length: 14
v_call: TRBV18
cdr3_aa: CASSPSTGSYEQYF

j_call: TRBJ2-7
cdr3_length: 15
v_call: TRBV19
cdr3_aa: CASSIDRRRSYEQYF

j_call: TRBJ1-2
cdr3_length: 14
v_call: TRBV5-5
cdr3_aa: CASSPFSGGYGYTF

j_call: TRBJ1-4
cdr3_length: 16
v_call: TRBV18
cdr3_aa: CASSPSIARGREKLFF

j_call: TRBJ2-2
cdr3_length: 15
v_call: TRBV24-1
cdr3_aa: CATMTSGGNTGELFF

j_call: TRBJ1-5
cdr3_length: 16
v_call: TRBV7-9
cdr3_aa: CASSEGSWGLNQPQHF

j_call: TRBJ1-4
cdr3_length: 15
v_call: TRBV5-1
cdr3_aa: CASSLVQGSYEKLFF

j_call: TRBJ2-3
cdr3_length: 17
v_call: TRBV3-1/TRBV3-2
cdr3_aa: CASSLRTSGVLTDTQYF

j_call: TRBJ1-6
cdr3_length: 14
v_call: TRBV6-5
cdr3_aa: CASIGEGASSPLHF

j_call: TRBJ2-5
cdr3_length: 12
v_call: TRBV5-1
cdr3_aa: CASSSSTETQYF

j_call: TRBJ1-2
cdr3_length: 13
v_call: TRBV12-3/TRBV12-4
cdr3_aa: CASSFGWAESYTF

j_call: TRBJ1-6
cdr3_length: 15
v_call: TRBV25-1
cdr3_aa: CASSELTGGNSPLHF

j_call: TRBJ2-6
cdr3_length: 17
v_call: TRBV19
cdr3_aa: CASSIQPRGLGANVLTF

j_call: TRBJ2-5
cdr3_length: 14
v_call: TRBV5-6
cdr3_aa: CASSLWAQQETQYF

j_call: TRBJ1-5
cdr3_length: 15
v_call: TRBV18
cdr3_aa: CASSDGHLTNQPQHF

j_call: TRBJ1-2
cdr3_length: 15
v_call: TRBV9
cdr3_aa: CASSVNENGDYGYTF

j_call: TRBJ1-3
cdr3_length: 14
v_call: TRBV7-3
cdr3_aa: CASGNGGTGNTIYF

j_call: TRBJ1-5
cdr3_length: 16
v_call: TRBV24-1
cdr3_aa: CATSDPRWTGGQPQHF

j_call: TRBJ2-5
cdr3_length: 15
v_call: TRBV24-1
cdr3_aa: CATSIAGGSKETQYF

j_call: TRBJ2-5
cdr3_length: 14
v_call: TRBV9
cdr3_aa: CASSVGQGAETQYF

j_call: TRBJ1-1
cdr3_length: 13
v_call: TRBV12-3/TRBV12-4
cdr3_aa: CASSTTGYTEAFF

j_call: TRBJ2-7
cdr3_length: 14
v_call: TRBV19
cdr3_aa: CASSITGIPDEQYF

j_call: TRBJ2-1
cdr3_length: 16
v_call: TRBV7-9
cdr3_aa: CASSSRTGGPYNEQFF

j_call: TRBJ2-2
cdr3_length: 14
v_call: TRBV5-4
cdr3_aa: CASSADSNTGELFF

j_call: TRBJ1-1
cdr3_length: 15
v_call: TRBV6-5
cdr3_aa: CASSFISGSNTEAFF

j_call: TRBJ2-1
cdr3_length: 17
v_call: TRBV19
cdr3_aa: CASSEPRGTGRRNEQFF

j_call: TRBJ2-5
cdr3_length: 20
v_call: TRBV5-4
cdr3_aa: CASSNPWGTGTSGGQETQYF

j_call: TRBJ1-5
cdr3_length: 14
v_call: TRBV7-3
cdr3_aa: CASSLLGGDQPQHF

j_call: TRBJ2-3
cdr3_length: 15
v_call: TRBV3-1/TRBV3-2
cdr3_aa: CASSHLAGGPDTQYF

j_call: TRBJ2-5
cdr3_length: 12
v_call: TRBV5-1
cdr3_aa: CASSLALETQYF

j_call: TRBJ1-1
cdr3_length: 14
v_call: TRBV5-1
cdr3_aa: CASSLEGLITEAFF

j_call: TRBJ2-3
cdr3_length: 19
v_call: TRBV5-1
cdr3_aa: CASSLVSASGAQSTDTQYF

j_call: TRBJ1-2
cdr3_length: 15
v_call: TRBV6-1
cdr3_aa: CASSEARTGDYGYTF

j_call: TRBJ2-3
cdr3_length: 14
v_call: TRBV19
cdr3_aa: CASALGGITDTQYF

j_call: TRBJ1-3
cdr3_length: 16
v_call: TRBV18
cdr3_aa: CASSPTAAGIGNTIYF

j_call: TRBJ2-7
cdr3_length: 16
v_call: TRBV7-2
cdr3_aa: CASSLRPSGITYEQYF

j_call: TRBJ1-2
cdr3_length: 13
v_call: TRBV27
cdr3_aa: CASSPQGHYGYTF

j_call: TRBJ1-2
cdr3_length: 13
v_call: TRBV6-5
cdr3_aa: CASRLGTGYGYTF

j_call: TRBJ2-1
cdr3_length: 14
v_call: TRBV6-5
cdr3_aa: CASSYAGTYNEQFF

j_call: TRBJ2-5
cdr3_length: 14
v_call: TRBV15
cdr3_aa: CATGGGSREETQYF

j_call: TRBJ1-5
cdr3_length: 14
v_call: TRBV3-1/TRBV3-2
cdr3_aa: CASSQEGGGSAQHF

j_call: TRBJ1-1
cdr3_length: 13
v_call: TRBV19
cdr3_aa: CASTPSLDTEAFF

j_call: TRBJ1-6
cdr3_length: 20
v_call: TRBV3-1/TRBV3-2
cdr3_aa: CASSPSVGKHADSYNSPLHF

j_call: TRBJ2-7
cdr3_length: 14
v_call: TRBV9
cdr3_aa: CASSVGQGTYEQYF

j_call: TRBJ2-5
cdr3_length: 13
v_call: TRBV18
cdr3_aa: CASSPGLGETQYF

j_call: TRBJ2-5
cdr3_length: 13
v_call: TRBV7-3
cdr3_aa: CASSRGQGETQYF

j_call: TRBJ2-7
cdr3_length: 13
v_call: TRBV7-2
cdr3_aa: CASSLGLAYEQYF

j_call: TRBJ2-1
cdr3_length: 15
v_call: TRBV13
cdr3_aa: CASSSRTGIRNEQFF

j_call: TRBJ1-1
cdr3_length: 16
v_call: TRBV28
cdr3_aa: CASRYDPPGVGTEAFF

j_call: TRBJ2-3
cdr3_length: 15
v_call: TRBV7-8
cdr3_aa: CASSFPGGTTDTQYF

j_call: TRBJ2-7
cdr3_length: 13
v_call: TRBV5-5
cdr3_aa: CASNGGLVGEQYF

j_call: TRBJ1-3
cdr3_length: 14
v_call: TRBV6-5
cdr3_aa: CASSYLGQGNTIYF

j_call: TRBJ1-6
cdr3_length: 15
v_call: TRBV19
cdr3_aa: CASRTGSSYNSPLHF

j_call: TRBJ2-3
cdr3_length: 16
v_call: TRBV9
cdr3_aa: CASSSRGRGGTDTQYF

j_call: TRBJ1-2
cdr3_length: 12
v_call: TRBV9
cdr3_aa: CASSQDSYGYTF

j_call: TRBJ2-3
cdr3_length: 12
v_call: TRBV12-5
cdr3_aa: CASGDISDTQYF

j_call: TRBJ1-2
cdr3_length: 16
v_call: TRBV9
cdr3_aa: CASSVTPTTANYGYTF

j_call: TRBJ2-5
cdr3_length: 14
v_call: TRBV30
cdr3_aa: CAWSRLNRGETQYF

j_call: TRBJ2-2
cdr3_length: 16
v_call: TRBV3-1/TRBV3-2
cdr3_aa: CASSQKRGGDTGELFF